Below, one T cell receptor beta chain is given with its context. This clone was picked up one time. It lacks a known antigen. Per-base quality was not reported, and no clone a single base away is much larger than it. V drops 5 bases and J drops 4 bases, leaving 23 bases in between. Taken from cysteine to phenylalanine, the CDR3 has 17 residues. Of all the DNA, just the CDR3 is kept, 51 bases in frame from base 1. CDR1 and CDR2 are drawn from the germline V gene: SGHAT, FQNNGV. These data belong to a study of OX40 agonist ivuxolimab in advanced cancers. Turning to the overall study: The costimulatory receptor OX40 (CD134) was targeted by ivuxolimab, a fully human IgG2 agonistic monoclonal antibody. Of the roughly 52 dose-escalation patients, hepatocellular carcinoma was present in roughly 19, melanoma in roughly 15, renal cell carcinoma in 9 and head and neck cancer in 9. Patients were allowed to have had prior anti-PD-1, anti-PD-L1 or anti-CTLA-4 therapy, and around 41% of the dose-escalation patients had previously received checkpoint inhibitors. In the dose-escalation cohort, roughly 82% of patients were male, and the mean age was roughly 60 years with a range of roughly 23 to 79. Three dose-escalation patients achieved partial responses, one with hepatocellular carcinoma and two with cutaneous melanoma. Intravenous ivuxolimab was administered to patients every 2 weeks at six dose levels: 0.01, 0.1, 0.3, 1.5, 3 and 10 mg/kg. The monotherapy dose-escalation portion (N of about 50 patients) of the phase I ivuxolimab trial is reported in the paper. The point of sequencing TCRbeta in the periphery was to test whether ivuxolimab changed TCR sequence diversity and drove clonal T-cell expansion. The study at large found these results: Partial responders in the 0.1-3.0 mg/kg groups had among the lowest normalized peripheral clonal expansion, especially among CD8+ T cells. On average, CD8+ T cells showed more expanded clones than CD4+ T cells after ivuxolimab. At doses of 0.1 to 3.0 mg/kg, clonal expansion of both CD4+ and CD8+ T cells in blood was seen between baseline and week 6. Low levels of normalized T-cell clonal expansion were also seen in some patients who did not respond. Which antigens the clonally expanded peripheral T cells were specific for was not determined.

Genomic DNA was isolated from the sorted cells so that the TCRbeta CDR3 region could be sequenced. The immunoSEQ Assay was used to sequence the TCRbeta CDR3 regions. The source is immuneACCESS, and TCRdb retained only in-frame sequences with V and J called. Part of the clones is not carried over; for the studies checked, unresolved V genes explain less than half of this, and the remainder is unexplained. This sample comprises fewer than 75,000 clones, about 91% of them detected only once. The leading ten clones occupy approximately 2.8% of the sample. Patients with autoimmune disease history or receiving systemic immunosuppression were excluded from the trial. Peripheral blood for TCR sequencing was collected from all dose cohorts at baseline, on cycle 4 day 1, and on cycle 7 day 1. The samples were drawn from a first-in-human, open-label, multicenter phase I dose-escalation trial of ivuxolimab. The trial enrolled adults with locally advanced or metastatic head and neck squamous cell, hepatocellular, melanoma or renal cell carcinoma. Before TCR sequencing, CD4+ and CD8+ T cells were separately sorted from peripheral blood.

Sequencing used CD4+ or CD8+ T cells sorted from blood, obtained in a trial of the OX40 agonist ivuxolimab. The sequence is built from TRBV11-2 and TRBJ1-1; the D region possibly corresponds to TRBD1 (6 bases align). The TCR comes from an adult with an advanced solid tumor such as melanoma, head and neck, liver or kidney cancer. The sequenced DNA is TGTGCCAGCAGCCAATCGTTCGTGGGGGGCGTGGTCACTGAAGCTTTCTTT. It codes for CASSQSFVGGVVTEAFF.